This T cell receptor (beta chain) was captured in a study of patients and donors after allogeneic stem cell transplantation. TCRdb re-derived calls from the RT-PCR reads in MiXCR, one entry per CDR3 protein. The table shows roughly 200,000 distinct CDR3 sequences, with 35% to 45% occurring only once. The V and J ends lost 4 bases and 1 base respectively, with 13 bases between them. CDR3 length equals 15 residues. Germline V gene lookup returns CDR1 SGHDT and CDR2 YYEEEE. This receptor was obtained from a human donor who was either an allogeneic HSCT recipient or a stem cell or donor lymphocyte infusion donor (not recorded which). It is not recorded whose cells these are; they may come from a transplant donor. Input material: blood, either unsorted or a sorted T cell fraction (not recorded which). V usage is TRBV5-6 and J usage is TRBJ2-3; D possibly corresponds to TRBD2 (5 bases). CDR3 sequence reads: CASSPVAGGTDTQYF. DNA for the CDR3: TGTGCCAGCAGCCCCGTGGCCGGGGGCACAGATACGCAGTATTTT.